This T cell receptor (beta chain) derives from a study of cytomegalovirus exposure and HLA in healthy donors. As for this clone: Its target is not known.

60 Vbeta and 13 Jbeta primers were used in PCR. Using immunoSEQ multiplex PCR, the repertoire was profiled, and TCRdb retains in-frame clones only, with some absent. This table holds 150,000 to 200,000 clones, around 80% found once. Findings and caveats of the study: Despite most TCR sequences being rare, some public TCRs occurred in many donors. The majority of CMV-associated TCR beta chains were reported as apparently HLA-restricted in a later analysis.

The CDR3 loop spans 13 amino acids. Germline V gene lookup returns CDR1 MNHEY and CDR2 SMNVEV (reference sequence). V dropped 6 bases and J dropped 10; count of bases not matched to a gene: 8. The gene calls are TRBV27 and TRBJ1-4; TRBD1 matches 7 bases. This sequence originates from a young woman in good health and CMV-seropositive. Source material: PBMCs. The CDR3: CASSLTGTGKLFF. The CDR3 DNA is TGTGCCAGCAGCTTGACAGGGACCGGAAAACTGTTTTTT.